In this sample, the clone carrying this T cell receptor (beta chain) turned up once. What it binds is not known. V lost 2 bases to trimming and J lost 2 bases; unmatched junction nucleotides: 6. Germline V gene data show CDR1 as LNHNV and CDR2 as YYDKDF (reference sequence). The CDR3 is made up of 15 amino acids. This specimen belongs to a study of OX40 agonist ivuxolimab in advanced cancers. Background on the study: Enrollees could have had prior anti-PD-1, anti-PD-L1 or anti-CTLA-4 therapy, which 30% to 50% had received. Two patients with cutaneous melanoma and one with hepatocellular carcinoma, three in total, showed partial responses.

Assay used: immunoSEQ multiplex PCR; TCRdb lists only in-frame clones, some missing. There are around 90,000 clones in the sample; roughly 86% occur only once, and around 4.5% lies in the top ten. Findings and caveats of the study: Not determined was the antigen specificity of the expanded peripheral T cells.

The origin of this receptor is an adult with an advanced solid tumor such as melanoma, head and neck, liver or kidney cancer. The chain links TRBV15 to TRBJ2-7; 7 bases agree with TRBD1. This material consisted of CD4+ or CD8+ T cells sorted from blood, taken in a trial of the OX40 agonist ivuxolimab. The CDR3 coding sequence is TGTGCCACCAGCAGACGACAGGGTAATACCTACGAGCAGTACTTC. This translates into CATSRRQGNTYEQYF.